These 13 T cell receptor beta chains share one sample of origin, sequenced in a study of OX40 agonist ivuxolimab in advanced cancers. Clones were read by immunoSEQ multiplex PCR, and TCRdb kept only the in-frame ones, dropping some. The data hold nearly 110,000 clones, with 90% observed a single time. The material was CD4+ or CD8+ T cells sorted from blood, obtained in a trial of the OX40 agonist ivuxolimab. The receptors derive from an adult with an advanced solid tumor such as melanoma, head and neck, liver or kidney cancer.

This chain joins TRBV6-6 and TRBJ1-2; 7 bases align to TRBD1. The germline gives CDR1 MNHNY, CDR2 SVGAGI (reference sequence). Trimming took 6 bases from V and 2 from J; bases not matched to a gene: 6. This CDR3 region has 14 residues. The CDR3 coding sequence is TGTGCCAGCAGATCGACAGGGTCGAACTATGGCTACACCTTC. Residues: CASRSTGSNYGYTF.

The chain combines TRBV19 with TRBJ1-5; D call uncertain. In germline, CDR1 is LNHDA, CDR2 SQIVND (reference sequence). V lost 3 bases and J lost 0, with 9 bases in between. CDR3 length: 15 amino acids. The CDR3 loop is CASSIGTVSNQPQHF. The CDR3 nucleotides are TGTGCCAGTAGTATCGGAACGGTTAGCAATCAGCCCCAGCATTTT.

This clone has just one count. The chain recombines TRBV7-9 with TRBJ1-5; D uncertain. V lost 4 bases and J lost 7, with 8 bases in between. The CDR3 is 12 amino acids. The germline gives CDR1 SEHNR, CDR2 FQNEAQ (reference sequence). The CDR3 bases are TGTGCCAGCAGCTCGGTAGACCAGCCCCAGCATTTT. Its protein is CASSSVDQPQHF.

The rearrangement uses TRBV5-4 and TRBJ1-2; 7 bases line up with TRBD1. V was clipped by 1 base and J by 9 bases; unmatched bases: 6. The CDR3 contains 13 residues. Germline CDR1 SGHNT, CDR2 YYREEE (reference sequence). The CDR3 here is CASSLTGAGSYTF. In DNA form, the CDR3 reads TGTGCCAGCAGCTTGACAGGGGCAGGGAGCTACACCTTC.

The chain carries TRBV5-8 and TRBJ1-1; D might be TRBD1 (6 bases). The CDR3 sequence is 14 residues long. Germline CDR1 is SGHTS and CDR2 is YDEGEE. Trimming pared 5 bases from V and 1 base from J, leaving 12 bases between. The CDR3, as DNA: TGTGCCAGCAGTTCTCAAGGGGGGAACACTGAAGCTTTCTTT. This encodes CASSSQGGNTEAFF.

The chain combines TRBV28 with TRBJ2-6, with D possibly matching TRBD2 (5 bases). V was shortened by 6 bases and J by 4 bases, with 13 bases between the two germline ends. This CDR3 region has 15 residues. The V gene's germline CDR1 is MDHEN and CDR2 SYDVKM. The chain's CDR3 is CASRPRGSGANVLTF. The DNA of the CDR3 is TGTGCCAGCAGGCCACGGGGTTCGGGGGCCAACGTCCTGACTTTC.

J is TRBJ2-2 and V is TRBV7-6; 10 bases align to TRBD2. This CDR3 contains 16 residues. V lost 5 bases and J lost 2; bases outside the gene matches: 5. Germline CDR1 SGHVS, CDR2 FNYEAQ. In DNA form, the CDR3 reads TGTGCCAGCAGCCCTCTAGCGGGGGCCAACACCGGGGAGCTGTTTTTT. It specifies CASSPLAGANTGELFF.

The chain employs TRBV6-1 and TRBJ2-7; D is unresolved. The CDR3 is 12 residues long. V dropped 6 bases and J dropped 0 bases, with 6 bases sitting between them. Germline CDR1 reads MNHNS; CDR2 reads SASEGT. The CDR3 DNA is TGTGCCAGCAGCCCTTACTCCTACGAGCAGTACTTC. Translation: CASSPYSYEQYF.

This chain uses TRBV28 with TRBJ2-5; maybe TRBD1 (5 bases). The CDR3 is 11 residues long. V was cut by 3 bases and J by 11 bases, with 10 bases left in between. CDR1 is MDHEN, CDR2 SYDVKM, per germline. The CDR3 coding sequence is TGTGCCAGCAGTTTCCGACGACAGCAGTACTTC. Translation gives CASSFRRQQYF.

The V and J genes are TRBV4-1 and TRBJ1-2, with D uncertain. Trimming took off 4 bases at V and 0 bases at J, with 18 bases between the two ends. The germline V gene encodes CDR1 MGHRA and CDR2 YSYEKL. This CDR3 comprises 17 residues. The CDR3 nucleotides are TGCGCCAGCAGCCCCCAAGCCGGAGGACGGACTAACTATGGCTACACCTTC. Translating it yields CASSPQAGGRTNYGYTF.

The chain uses TRBV30 and TRBJ2-5; a possible D gene is TRBD1 (7 bases). Trimming cost V 4 bases and J 2 bases, with 11 bases left between them. The CDR3 has 13 residues. Germline assignment: CDR1 GTSNPN and CDR2 SVGIG (reference sequence). CDR3 sequence (DNA): TGTGCCTGGACCGGGGGACAGCAAGAGACCCAGTACTTC. Its protein product is CAWTGGQQETQYF. Looking up the rest from reference TRBV30 and TRBJ2-5 gives the full variable domain: SQTIHQWPATLVQPVGSPLSLECTVEGTSNPNLYWYRQAAGRGLQLLFYSVGIGQISSEVPQNLSASRPQDRQFILSSKKLLLSDSGFYLCAWTGGQQETQYFGPGTRLLVL.

This clone was detected a few times. The chain carries TRBV5-1 and TRBJ2-1; TRBD1 agrees at 10 bases. Germline V gene lookup returns CDR1 SGHRS and CDR2 YFSETQ. CDR3 length: 14 amino acids. The ends lost 4 bases at V and 7 bases at J; junction bases unmatched: 5. The DNA for the CDR3 is TGCGCCAGCAGCATAGGACAGGGGGGTAATGAGCAGTTCTTC. It encodes CASSIGQGGNEQFF. The variable domain in full, completed from reference TRBV5-1 and TRBJ2-1, reads KAGVTQTPRYLIKTRGQQVTLSCSPISGHRSVSWYQQTPGQGLQFLFEYFSETQRNKGNFPGRFSGRQFSNSRSEMNVSTLELGDSALYLCASSIGQGGNEQFFGPGTRLTVL.

The chain joins TRBV6-4 to TRBJ2-3; tentative D call: TRBD2 (5 bases). The V gene lost 4 bases and the J gene lost 1 base, with 6 bases spanning the gap. Germline V gene data show CDR1 as MRHNA and CDR2 as SNTAGT. The CDR3 runs 13 residues. The CDR3 sequence: CASSAGGTDTQYF. As DNA, the CDR3 is TGTGCCAGCAGTGCCGGGGGCACAGATACGCAGTATTTT.